The 30 T cell receptor beta chains presented below share a single source sample, sequenced in a study of read filtering for tumor transcriptome and immune sequencing. From 300 to 400 ng of RNA, a library with molecular barcoded alpha/delta and beta/gamma adaptors was made. Each CDR3 protein gets one entry after TCRdb re-called the reads with MiXCR. The sample comprises around 44,000 distinct CDR3 sequences, about an eighth of which are singletons, and about 30% rests with the top ten. Sequencing was performed on a population of CD138-negative cells sorted from bone marrow. These receptor sequences come from a donor older than 35 with multiple myeloma.

Points on this clonotype: A much larger clone lies a single base off, so this may be a read error. The conserved phenylalanine or tryptophan normally closing the CDR3 is absent here, so this likely arose from a read error. The chain links TRBV5-1 to TRBJ2-1, with unresolved D. Trimming took 2 bases from V and 5 from J, leaving 11 bases between them. The CDR3 sequence is 14 residues long. Germline CDR1 is SGHRS and CDR2 is YFSETQ. The DNA for the CDR3 is TGCGCCAGCAGCTTAACTATTTCCCACAATGAGCAGTTCCTC. This codes for CASSLTISHNEQFL.

This clonotype has a count of ten or more. The gene calls are TRBV20-1 and TRBJ2-5; TRBD1 matches 9 bases. Germline CDR1 reads DFQATT; CDR2 reads SNEGSKA (reference sequence). The V gene end was trimmed by 1 base and the J gene end by 0 bases; junction bases not matched to a gene: 3. The CDR3 is 15 residues long. CDR3 in amino acids: CSARGDREYQETQYF. CDR3 sequence (DNA): TGCAGTGCTAGAGGGGACAGGGAATACCAAGAGACCCAGTACTTC.

Many counts were recorded for this clonotype. J is TRBJ2-5 and V is TRBV12-3 or TRBV12-4; TRBD1 aligns across 8 bases. The V segment lost 5 bases and the J segment 3 bases; nucleotides outside the gene matches: 8. The CDR3 totals 15 residues. CDR3 sequence (DNA): TGTGCCAGCAGTAGGACAGGGAACTTCGAAGAGACCCAGTACTTC. Its protein is CASSRTGNFEETQYF.

Worth noting for this clonotype: A far larger clone is one base from this, pointing to a likely read error. This CDR3 is missing its conserved last phenylalanine or tryptophan, likely due to a read error. V is TRBV7-2 and J is TRBJ2-1; 10 bases match TRBD2. With V trimmed by 7 bases and J by 4 bases, 4 bases remained unmatched. The CDR3 spans 14 residues. CDR1 and CDR2 (germline): SGHTA, FQGNSA. The CDR3 sequence: CASIQTSGYNEQFL. CDR3 coding DNA: TGTGCCAGCATCCAGACTAGCGGGTACAATGAGCAGTTCCTC.

This chain uses TRBV29-1 with TRBJ2-1; 8 bases align to TRBD2. Unmatched junction bases numbered 1, after V lost 4 bases and J lost 5 bases. CDR1 is SQVTM, CDR2 ANQGSEA, per germline. This CDR3 spans 12 amino acids. The CDR3 spells CSVGRGDNEQFF. As DNA, the CDR3 is TGCAGCGTTGGGCGGGGGGACAATGAGCAGTTCTTC.

This clonotype was seen a handful of times. The chain joins TRBV6-6 to TRBJ1-5; TRBD1 matches 10 bases. Trimming at V came to 6 bases and at J to 5 bases, leaving 4 bases not matched to a gene. Germline V CDR1 and CDR2: MNHNY, SVGAGI (reference sequence). CDR3 length equals 14 residues. The DNA of the CDR3 is TGTGCCAGCAGGGGTGGGACAGGGGATCAGCCCCAGCATTTT. This sequence encodes CASRGGTGDQPQHF.

As for this clonotype: A far larger clone is one nucleotide away, so this likely arose from a read error. The chain is built from TRBV5-5 and TRBJ1-1; 9 bases agree with TRBD1. Germline values: CDR1 SGHKS, CDR2 YYEKEE (reference sequence). The CDR3 length is 14 residues. CDR3 coding DNA: TGTGCTAGCAGCCGGGACAGGGTTTCAACTGAAGCTTTCTTT. Translated: CASSRDRVSTEAFF.

This clonotype was seen ten or more times. The rearrangement uses TRBV5-1 and TRBJ2-7; D remains unclear. V shed 3 bases and J shed 0 bases, with 10 bases lying between them. The V gene's germline CDR1 is SGHRS and CDR2 YFSETQ. The CDR3 sequence is 14 residues long. The CDR3 loop reads CASSSKTPSYEQYF. CDR3 in DNA: TGCGCCAGCAGCTCCAAGACTCCCTCCTACGAGCAGTACTTC.

As regards this clonotype: Because it lacks the conserved phenylalanine or tryptophan at the end, this CDR3 is likely a read error. The V gene is TRBV27, the J gene TRBJ2-5; 10 nucleotides match TRBD2. CDR1 is MNHEY and CDR2 is SMNVEV in the germline V gene (reference sequence). CDR3 size: 15 residues. After removal of 3 bases from V and 5 bases from J, the junction contained 6 bases not matched to a gene. The DNA of the CDR3 is TGTGCCAGCAGTTTTAGCGGGAGGAGGCTTGAGACCCAGTACTCC. This codes for CASSFSGRRLETQYS.

This clonotype occurred a few times. Here the CDR3 reads CASSRTSGSNEQFF. Here the CDR3 DNA reads TGTGCCAGCAGCCGGACTAGCGGGAGCAATGAGCAGTTCTTC. V gene TRBV11-2 combines with J gene TRBJ2-1; 13 nucleotides agree with TRBD2. The CDR3 sequence is 14 residues long. Germline CDR1 and CDR2: SGHAT and FQNNGV. The V segment lost 5 bases and the J segment 6 bases; nucleotides outside the gene matches: 1.

This clonotype was seen many times. One base away lies a much larger clone, so this may be a sequencing read error. The CDR3 carries no conserved terminal phenylalanine or tryptophan, so it likely arises from a read error. The chain combines TRBV7-2 with TRBJ1-4, with no clear D. Trimming pared 5 bases from V and 0 bases from J, leaving 7 bases between. Germline V gene lookup returns CDR1 SGHTA and CDR2 FQGNSA. The CDR3 has 14 amino acids. For the CDR3, the DNA is TGTGCCAGCAGCGCGAGGCCAACTAATGAAAAACTGTTTCTT. Its protein is CASSARPTNEKLFL.

In its sample, this clonotype was seen many times. The J gene is TRBJ1-5, the V gene TRBV28; a weak D match, TRBD1 (6 bases). Germline loops: CDR1 MDHEN, CDR2 SYDVKM. The CDR3 has 20 residues. Trimming shortened V by 0 bases and J by 4 bases, and 25 bases separated the two germline ends. CDR3 sequence reads: CASSLWDLRGGGSFNQPQHF. CDR3 DNA: TGTGCCAGCAGTTTATGGGACCTCCGGGGAGGGGGGAGCTTTAATCAGCCCCAGCATTTT.

This clonotype was counted ten times or more. The chain is built from TRBV7-9 and TRBJ2-1, with D perhaps matching TRBD2 (5 bases). Looked up from germline, CDR1 is SEHNR and CDR2 is FQNEAQ (reference sequence). The CDR3 is made up of 16 amino acids. The V gene lost 4 bases and the J gene lost 0 bases, with 13 bases spanning the gap. The CDR3 coding sequence is TGTGCCAGCAGCTCCGGCGGAGCGGCCTCCTACAATGAGCAGTTCTTC. It codes for CASSSGGAASYNEQFF.

This clonotype was seen repeatedly, ten times or more. This chain joins TRBV28 and TRBJ1-3, with D possibly TRBD1 on 5 matching bases. The germline V gene encodes CDR1 MDHEN and CDR2 SYDVKM. The CDR3 totals 14 residues. Trimming took off 5 bases at V and 2 bases at J, with 10 bases between the two ends. This chain's CDR3 is CASSLDSPGNTIYF. In DNA, the CDR3 is TGTGCCAGCAGTCTAGACAGCCCTGGAAACACCATATATTTT.

This clonotype was counted ten times or more. The chain couples TRBV20-1 to TRBJ2-7, with 12 bases matching TRBD2. CDR1 is DFQATT, CDR2 SNEGSKA, per germline (reference sequence). V shed 4 bases and J 4 bases; nucleotides not matched to a gene: 5. This CDR3 is built from 14 residues. CDR3 nucleotides: TGCAGTGCTATCCGGACTAGCGGGACTTACGAGCAGTACTTC. This sequence encodes CSAIRTSGTYEQYF.

This clonotype was seen a handful of times. V is TRBV20-1 and J is TRBJ2-5, with 7 nucleotides matching TRBD1. Unmatched junction bases numbered 9, after V lost 5 bases and J lost 3 bases. Germline V gene data show CDR1 as DFQATT and CDR2 as SNEGSKA (reference sequence). CDR3 size: 14 residues. CDR3 protein: CSAAGQDFKETQYF. CDR3 DNA: TGCAGTGCTGCAGGACAGGACTTTAAAGAGACCCAGTACTTC.

This clonotype is medium-sized (0.01 to 0.1%) in the sample. This sequence joins TRBV7-9 and TRBJ2-1; TRBD2 matches at 10 bases. In germline, CDR1 is SEHNR, CDR2 FQNEAQ (reference sequence). The junction had 5 bases not matched to a gene; V was cut back by 4 bases and J by 5 bases. The CDR3 contains 15 residues. The CDR3 loop is CASSSEREGHNEQFF. The CDR3 nucleotides are TGTGCCAGCAGCTCCGAGCGGGAGGGCCACAATGAGCAGTTCTTC.

Points on this clonotype: A much larger clonotype is one base distant, so this may be a read error. The chain couples TRBV6-2 or TRBV6-3 to TRBJ2-7; D may be TRBD1 or TRBD2 (5 bases each). Germline V gene lookup returns CDR1 MNHEY and CDR2 SVGEGT. This CDR3 is built from 14 residues. V lost 10 bases to trimming and J lost 3 bases, with 19 bases between them. The CDR3 is CATGRLSGHYEQYF. In nucleotides, the CDR3 is TGTGCCACCGGACGCCTCAGCGGACACTACGAGCAGTACTTC.

This clonotype was seen at least ten times. The chain combines TRBV28 with TRBJ1-3; possibly TRBD1 for D (5 bases). Germline assignment: CDR1 MDHEN and CDR2 SYDVKM. Trimming took 3 bases from V and 0 from J, leaving 9 bases between them. The CDR3 is made up of 15 amino acids. CDR3 DNA sequence: TGTGCCAGCAGTTTGGGGCGGATCTCTGGAAACACCATATATTTT. Translated: CASSLGRISGNTIYF.

The chain recombines TRBV7-2 with TRBJ1-1; 8 nucleotides line up with TRBD1. Germline trimming cut 5 bases from V and 1 base from J; bases unmatched to any gene: 6. The CDR3 covers 15 residues. Looked up from germline, CDR1 is SGHTA and CDR2 is FQGNSA. In nucleotides, the CDR3 is TGTGCCAGCAGCCGTGGAGGACAGGGGAACACTGAAGCTTTCTTT. Protein sequence: CASSRGGQGNTEAFF.

Relative to its sample, this clonotype is medium-sized (0.01 to 0.1%). The V call is TRBV20-1, the J call TRBJ2-1; the D gene is possibly TRBD2 (7 bases). The CDR3 runs to 13 residues. V dropped 4 bases and J dropped 8 bases, with 15 bases sitting between them. CDR1 is DFQATT, CDR2 SNEGSKA, per germline (reference sequence). This CDR3 reads CSAMGGHDHEQFF. As DNA, the CDR3 is TGCAGTGCTATGGGGGGGCACGACCATGAGCAGTTCTTC.

This clonotype was recorded many times. The CDR3 here is CASSNQGNEQYF. The CDR3 DNA sequence: TGTGCCAGTAGTAACCAAGGAAACGAGCAGTACTTC. This chain links TRBV19 with TRBJ2-7, with no clear D. Looked up from germline, CDR1 is LNHDA and CDR2 is SQIVND (reference sequence). Trimming pared 4 bases from V and 5 bases from J, leaving 9 bases between. The CDR3 consists of 12 residues.

This clonotype was seen many times. V gene TRBV5-4 combines with J gene TRBJ2-7; 9 bases are a match to TRBD1. CDR3 length equals 14 residues. The germline CDR1 and CDR2 sequences are SGHNT and YYREEE (reference sequence). V dropped 4 bases and J dropped 6; count of bases not matched to a gene: 8. CDR3 in DNA: TGTGCCAGCAGCGGGACAGGGAAGTCCCCCGAGCAGTACTTC. Translated, it gives CASSGTGKSPEQYF.

Ten or more counts support this clonotype. This chain links TRBV3-1 with TRBJ2-1; a weak D match, TRBD2 (6 bases). CDR1 is LGHDT, CDR2 YNNKEL, per germline (reference sequence). V lost 4 bases and J lost 8, with 15 bases in between. This CDR3 comprises 14 residues. The CDR3 protein is CASSRKVWGDEQFF. CDR3 bases: TGTGCCAGCAGCCGCAAAGTTTGGGGGGATGAGCAGTTCTTC.

Only a few counts were recorded for this clonotype. The chain recombines TRBV28 with TRBJ2-5, with 7 bases that match TRBD1. Germline V gene data show CDR1 as MDHEN and CDR2 as SYDVKM. The CDR3 contains 13 residues. The trim removed 7 bases at V and 0 bases at J, leaving 2 bases unmatched. The CDR3 spells CASMGTDQETQYF. CDR3 coding DNA: TGTGCCAGCATGGGGACAGACCAAGAGACCCAGTACTTC.

The sample holds many counts of this clonotype. The chain uses TRBV7-3 and TRBJ2-1; maybe TRBD2 (6 bases). This CDR3 has 14 amino acids. V was shortened by 5 bases and J by 9 bases, with 17 bases between the two germline ends. Germline assignment: CDR1 SGHTA and CDR2 FQGTGA. The CDR3 region has the DNA TGTGCCAGCAGCCCGCGGGGCCCAGCGGGTGAGCAGTTCTTC. This codes for CASSPRGPAGEQFF.

Ten or more counts support this clonotype. The J gene is TRBJ2-7, the V gene TRBV3-1; D remains unclear. This CDR3 region has 14 residues. Germline V CDR1 and CDR2: LGHDT, YNNKEL (reference sequence). The V end lost 0 bases, the J end lost 7 bases, and 13 bases lay between the germline ends. CDR3: CASSQDDGRKEQYF. CDR3 DNA sequence: TGTGCCAGCAGCCAAGATGATGGACGGAAGGAGCAGTACTTC.

This clonotype has ten or more counts. The V and J genes are TRBV20-1 and TRBJ1-6; D ambiguous. The CDR3 covers 15 residues. CDR1 and CDR2 from the germline V gene are DFQATT and SNEGSKA (reference sequence). V lost 2 bases, J lost 7 bases, and 15 bases lay in between. The CDR3 region is CSARIEGSVNSPLHF. In nucleotides, the CDR3 is TGCAGTGCTAGAATAGAGGGCTCGGTCAATTCACCCCTCCACTTT.

This clonotype was counted at least ten times. The rearrangement links TRBV20-1 to TRBJ2-7, with 8 positions matching TRBD1. The germline gives CDR1 DFQATT, CDR2 SNEGSKA (reference sequence). Unmatched junction bases numbered 4, after V lost 3 bases and J lost 6 bases. The CDR3 has 12 residues. CDR3 sequence reads: CSARDREPEQYF. DNA for the CDR3: TGCAGTGCTAGGGACAGGGAGCCCGAGCAGTACTTC.

This clonotype was detected ten times or more. CDR3 nucleotides: TGTGCCAGCAGAAACAGGGGCAACACCGGGGAGCTGTTTTTT. It is translated as CASRNRGNTGELFF. The chain has TRBV28 and TRBJ2-2, with 7 nucleotides matching TRBD1. The CDR3 sequence is 14 residues long. The germline V gene encodes CDR1 MDHEN and CDR2 SYDVKM. With 6 bases clipped from V and 2 bases from J, the junction kept 3 bases outside the gene matches.